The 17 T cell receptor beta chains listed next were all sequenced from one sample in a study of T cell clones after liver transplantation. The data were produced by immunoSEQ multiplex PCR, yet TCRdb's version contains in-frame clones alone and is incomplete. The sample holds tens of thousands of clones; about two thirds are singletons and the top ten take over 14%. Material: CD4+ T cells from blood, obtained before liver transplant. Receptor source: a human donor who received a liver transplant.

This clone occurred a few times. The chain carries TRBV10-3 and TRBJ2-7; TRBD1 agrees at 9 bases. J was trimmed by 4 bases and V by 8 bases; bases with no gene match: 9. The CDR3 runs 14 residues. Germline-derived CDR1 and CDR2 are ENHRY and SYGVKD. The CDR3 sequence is CAIGTGIGIYEQYF. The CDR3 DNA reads TGTGCCATCGGGACAGGGATAGGGATTTACGAGCAGTACTTC.

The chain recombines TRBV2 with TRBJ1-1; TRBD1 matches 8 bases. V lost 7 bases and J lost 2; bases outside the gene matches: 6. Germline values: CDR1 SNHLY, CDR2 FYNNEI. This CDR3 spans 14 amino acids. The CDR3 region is CASKGGQVNTEAFF. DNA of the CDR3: TGTGCCAGCAAGGGGGGACAGGTTAACACTGAAGCTTTCTTT.

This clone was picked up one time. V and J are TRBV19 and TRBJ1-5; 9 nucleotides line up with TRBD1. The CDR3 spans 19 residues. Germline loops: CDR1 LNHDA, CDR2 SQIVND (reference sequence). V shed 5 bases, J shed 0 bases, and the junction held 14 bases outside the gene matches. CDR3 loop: CASSALPGQGFVSNQPQHF. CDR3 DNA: TGTGCCAGTAGTGCTCTACCGGGACAGGGTTTCGTTAGCAATCAGCCCCAGCATTTT.

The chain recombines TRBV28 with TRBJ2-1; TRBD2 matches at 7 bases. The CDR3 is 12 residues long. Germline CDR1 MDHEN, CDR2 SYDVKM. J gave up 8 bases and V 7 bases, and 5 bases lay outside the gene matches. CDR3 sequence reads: CASKAGLDEQFF. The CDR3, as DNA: TGTGCCAGCAAAGCGGGGCTGGATGAGCAGTTCTTC.

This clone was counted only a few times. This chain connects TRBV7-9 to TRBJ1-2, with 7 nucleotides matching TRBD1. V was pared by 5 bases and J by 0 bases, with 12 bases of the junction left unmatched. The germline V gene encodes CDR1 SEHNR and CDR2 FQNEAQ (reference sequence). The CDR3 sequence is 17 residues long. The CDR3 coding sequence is TGTGCCAGCAGCGCCCAGGACAGGACACCGACTAACTATGGCTACACCTTC. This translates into CASSAQDRTPTNYGYTF.

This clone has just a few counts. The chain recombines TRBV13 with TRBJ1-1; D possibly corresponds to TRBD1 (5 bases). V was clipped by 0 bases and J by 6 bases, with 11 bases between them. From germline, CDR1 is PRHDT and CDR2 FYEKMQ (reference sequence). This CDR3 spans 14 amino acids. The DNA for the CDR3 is TGTGCCAGCAGCTTAGGCAGGGACTTTTCTGAAGCTTTCTTT. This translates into CASSLGRDFSEAFF.

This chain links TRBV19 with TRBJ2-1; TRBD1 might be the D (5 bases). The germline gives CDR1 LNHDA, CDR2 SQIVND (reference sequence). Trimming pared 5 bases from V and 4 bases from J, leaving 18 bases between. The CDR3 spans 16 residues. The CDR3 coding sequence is TGTGCCAGTAGTGTCTCAGCAGGGAATAGGTACAATGAGCAGTTCTTC. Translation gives CASSVSAGNRYNEQFF.

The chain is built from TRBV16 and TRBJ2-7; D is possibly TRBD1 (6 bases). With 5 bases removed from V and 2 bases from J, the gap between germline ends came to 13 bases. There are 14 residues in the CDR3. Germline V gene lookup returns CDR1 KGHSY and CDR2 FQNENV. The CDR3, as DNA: TGTGCCAGCAGCGAGGGACATAGACCCTACGAGCAGTACTTC. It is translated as CASSEGHRPYEQYF.

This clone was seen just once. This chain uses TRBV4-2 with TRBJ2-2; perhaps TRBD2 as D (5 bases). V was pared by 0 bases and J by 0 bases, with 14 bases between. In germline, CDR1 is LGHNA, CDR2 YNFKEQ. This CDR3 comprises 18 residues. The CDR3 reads CASSQDRMGGSNTGELFF. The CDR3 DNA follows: TGTGCCAGCAGCCAAGATCGGATGGGCGGGTCGAACACCGGGGAGCTGTTTTTT.

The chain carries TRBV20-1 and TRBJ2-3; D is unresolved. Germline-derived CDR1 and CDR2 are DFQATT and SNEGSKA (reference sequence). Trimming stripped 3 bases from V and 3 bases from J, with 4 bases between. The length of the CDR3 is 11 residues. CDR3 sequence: CSARRTDTQYF. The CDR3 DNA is TGCAGTGCTAGGAGGACAGATACGCAGTATTTT.

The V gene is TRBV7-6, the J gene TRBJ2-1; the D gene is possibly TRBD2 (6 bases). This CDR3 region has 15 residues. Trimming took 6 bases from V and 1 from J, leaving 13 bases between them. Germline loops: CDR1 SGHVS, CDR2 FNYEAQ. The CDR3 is CASSLGRESYNEQFF. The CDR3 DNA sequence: TGTGCCAGCAGTCTGGGGCGGGAATCCTACAATGAGCAGTTCTTC.

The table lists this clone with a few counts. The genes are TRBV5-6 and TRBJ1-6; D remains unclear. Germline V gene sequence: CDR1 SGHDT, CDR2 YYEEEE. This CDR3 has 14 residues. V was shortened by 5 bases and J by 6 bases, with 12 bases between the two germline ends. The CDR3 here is CASSHPTVNSPLHF. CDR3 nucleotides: TGTGCCAGCAGTCATCCCACAGTTAATTCACCCCTCCACTTT.

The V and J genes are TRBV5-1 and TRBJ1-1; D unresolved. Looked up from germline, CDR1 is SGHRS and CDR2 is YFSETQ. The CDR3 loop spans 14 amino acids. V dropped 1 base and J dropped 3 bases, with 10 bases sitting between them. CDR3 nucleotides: TGCGCCAGCAGCTTGACGGGTGGAGACACTGAAGCTTTCTTT. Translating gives CASSLTGGDTEAFF.

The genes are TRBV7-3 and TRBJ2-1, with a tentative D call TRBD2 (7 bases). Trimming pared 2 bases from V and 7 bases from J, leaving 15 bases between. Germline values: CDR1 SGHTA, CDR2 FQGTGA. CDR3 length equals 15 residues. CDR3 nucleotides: TGTGCCAGCAGCTTACTAGGGGGGGGGTCAAATGAGCAGTTCTTC. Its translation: CASSLLGGGSNEQFF.

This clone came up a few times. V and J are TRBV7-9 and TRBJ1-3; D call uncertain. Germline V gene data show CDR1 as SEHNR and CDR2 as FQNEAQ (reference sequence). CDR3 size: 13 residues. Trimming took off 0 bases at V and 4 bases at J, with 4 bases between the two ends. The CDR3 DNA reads TGTGCCAGCAGCTTAGCACAGGGAAACACCATATATTTT. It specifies CASSLAQGNTIYF.

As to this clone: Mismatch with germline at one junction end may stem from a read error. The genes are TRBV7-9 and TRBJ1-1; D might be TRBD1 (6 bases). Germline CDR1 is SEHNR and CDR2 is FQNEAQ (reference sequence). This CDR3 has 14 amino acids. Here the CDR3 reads CASSSTSTGQNLHF. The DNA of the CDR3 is TGTGCCAGCAGCTCAACCTCGACAGGCCAAAACCTCCATTTT.

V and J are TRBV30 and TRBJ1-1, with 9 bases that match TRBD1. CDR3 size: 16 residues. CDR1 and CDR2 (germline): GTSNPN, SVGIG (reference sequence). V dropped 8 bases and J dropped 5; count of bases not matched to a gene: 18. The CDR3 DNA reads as TGTGCCACCGCAAGGGAACAGGGGGCGCGAGGGACTGAAGCTTTCTTT. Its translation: CATAREQGARGTEAFF.